This TCR beta chain was sequenced for a study of T-cell memory formation after mild COVID-19. At the level of the study: Largely, TCR clusters stayed within a single donor. Study observations and caveats: Shrinking CD4+ clones were chiefly CM and EM; CD8+ ones were chiefly EMRA.

This clonotype was observed a few times. Its antigen is undetermined. The CDR3 is made up of 18 amino acids. J was trimmed by 2 bases and V by 5 bases; bases with no gene match: 16. The germline V gene has CDR1 LGHNA and CDR2 YSLEER. TCRdb recomputed calls from the 5' RACE reads with MiXCR, one row per CDR3 protein. The sample shows about 600,000 distinct CDR3 sequences, about 20% of them seen only once. This chain connects TRBV4-3 to TRBJ2-5; 8 bases line up with TRBD2. The clonotype was recovered from an adult woman who had mild COVID-19 (a few samples of this study predate the infection). Cell type and time point are not known. The specimen sequenced was PBMCs or a T cell subset sorted from them (not recorded which). CDR3: CASSWGYEREFFQETQYF. The CDR3, as DNA: TGCGCCAGCAGCTGGGGGTATGAGCGGGAGTTCTTTCAAGAGACCCAGTACTTC.